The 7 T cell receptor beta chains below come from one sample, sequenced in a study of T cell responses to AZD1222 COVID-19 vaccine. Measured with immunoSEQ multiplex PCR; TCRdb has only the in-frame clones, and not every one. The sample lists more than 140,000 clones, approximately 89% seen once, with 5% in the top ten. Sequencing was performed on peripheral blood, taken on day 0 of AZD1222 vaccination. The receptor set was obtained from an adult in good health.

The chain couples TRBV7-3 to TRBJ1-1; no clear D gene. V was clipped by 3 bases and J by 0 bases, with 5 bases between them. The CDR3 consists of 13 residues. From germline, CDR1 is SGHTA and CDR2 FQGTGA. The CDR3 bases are TGTGCCAGCAGCTTCAGCGTGAACACTGAAGCTTTCTTT. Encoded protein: CASSFSVNTEAFF. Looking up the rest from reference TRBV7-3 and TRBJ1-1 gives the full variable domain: GAGVSQTPSNKVTEKGKYVELRCDPISGHTALYWYRQSLGQGPEFLIYFQGTGAADDSGLPNDRFFAVRPEGSVSTLKIQRTERGDSAVYLCASSFSVNTEAFFGQGTRLTVV.

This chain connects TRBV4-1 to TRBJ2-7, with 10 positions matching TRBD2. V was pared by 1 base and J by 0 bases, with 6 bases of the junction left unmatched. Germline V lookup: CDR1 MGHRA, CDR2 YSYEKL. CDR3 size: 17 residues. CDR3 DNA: TGCGCCAGCAGCCAAGTTGGGCTAGCGGGGGTCTCCTACGAGCAGTACTTC. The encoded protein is CASSQVGLAGVSYEQYF.

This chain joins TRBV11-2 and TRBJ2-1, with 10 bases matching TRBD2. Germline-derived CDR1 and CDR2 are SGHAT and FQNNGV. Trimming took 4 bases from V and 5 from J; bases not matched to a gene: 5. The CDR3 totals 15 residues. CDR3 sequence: CASSSELAGNNEQFF. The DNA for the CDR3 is TGTGCCAGCAGCTCCGAACTAGCGGGAAACAATGAGCAGTTCTTC.

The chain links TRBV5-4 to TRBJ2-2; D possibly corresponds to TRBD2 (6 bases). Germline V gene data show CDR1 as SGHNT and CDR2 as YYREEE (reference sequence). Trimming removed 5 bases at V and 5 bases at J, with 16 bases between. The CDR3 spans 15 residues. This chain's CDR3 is CASSGDLLTTGELFF. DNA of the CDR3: TGTGCCAGCAGTGGGGACTTACTAACAACCGGGGAGCTGTTTTTT.

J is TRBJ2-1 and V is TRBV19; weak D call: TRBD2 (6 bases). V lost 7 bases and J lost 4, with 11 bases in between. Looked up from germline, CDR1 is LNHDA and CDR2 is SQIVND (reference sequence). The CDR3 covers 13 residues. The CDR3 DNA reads TGTGCCAGTACGGGACTCCCTTACAATGAGCAGTTCTTC. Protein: CASTGLPYNEQFF.

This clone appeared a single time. As DNA, the CDR3 is TGTGCCAGCAGTTACTCTTGGACTAGCGGGAGACGGTACGAGCAGTACTTC. Translation: CASSYSWTSGRRYEQYF. The chain recombines TRBV6-2 or TRBV6-3 with TRBJ2-7, with TRBD2 matching over 13 bases. CDR3 size: 17 residues. CDR1 MNHEY and CDR2 SVGEGT come from the germline V gene. J lost 4 bases, V lost 0 bases, and 6 bases had no gene match.

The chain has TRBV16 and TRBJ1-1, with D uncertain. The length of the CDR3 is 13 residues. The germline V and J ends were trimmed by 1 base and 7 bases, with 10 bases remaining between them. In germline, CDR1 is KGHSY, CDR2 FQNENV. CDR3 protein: CASSQFVGNEAFF. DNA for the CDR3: TGTGCCAGCAGCCAATTCGTAGGCAATGAAGCTTTCTTT.